The 29 T cell receptor beta chains listed next were all sequenced from one sample in a study of CD8+ T cells in alopecia areata. Sequencing templates came from extracted RNA that was reverse transcribed into cDNA. The protocol was immunoSEQ multiplex PCR, while the TCRdb copy is restricted to in-frame clones and leaves out a portion. The table has under 250,000 clones, 56% seen once; the top ten hold 4.5% to 6%. What was sequenced was CD8+ T cells sorted from blood. These receptors originate from a human donor in good health.

V gene TRBV10-3 combines with J gene TRBJ2-7, with TRBD1 as a possible D gene (5 bases). The V end was cut by 2 bases, the J end by 1 base, with 9 bases between. CDR1 ENHRY and CDR2 SYGVKD come from the germline V gene. The CDR3 has 14 amino acids. The CDR3 bases are TGTGCCATCAGTGAGGGGGCCGGTTCCTACGAGCAGTACTTC. This codes for CAISEGAGSYEQYF.

The V gene is TRBV5-8, the J gene TRBJ2-1; no reliable D call. The CDR3 is made up of 14 amino acids. V lost 0 bases and J 5 bases, leaving 9 bases between the germline ends. The germline CDR1 and CDR2 sequences are SGHTS and YDEGEE. The CDR3 here is CASSLGGFHNEQFF. Written as DNA, the CDR3 is TGTGCCAGCAGCTTGGGAGGTTTCCACAATGAGCAGTTCTTC.

The chain joins TRBV7-9 to TRBJ1-2; possibly TRBD1 for D (5 bases). In germline, CDR1 is SEHNR, CDR2 FQNEAQ (reference sequence). V lost 6 bases, J lost 10 bases, and 18 bases lay in between. This CDR3 is 13 amino acids long. This chain's CDR3 is CASRSEGQAFYTF. Here the CDR3 DNA reads TGTGCCAGCAGGTCTGAGGGGCAGGCATTCTACACCTTC.

The gene calls are TRBV25-1 and TRBJ1-4; D not resolved. CDR1 and CDR2 (germline): MGHDK, SYGVNS. This CDR3 comprises 17 residues. Trimming left V 3 bases short and J 2 bases short, with 16 bases between. The CDR3 here is CASSEFEAPGTNEKLFF. The CDR3 DNA follows: TGTGCCAGCAGTGAGTTCGAAGCCCCTGGGACTAATGAAAAACTGTTTTTT.

The chain employs TRBV6-6 and TRBJ1-5, with 8 bases identical to TRBD1. The CDR3 sequence is 14 residues long. Germline V gene lookup returns CDR1 MNHNY and CDR2 SVGAGI (reference sequence). The junction had 6 bases not matched to a gene; V was cut back by 6 bases and J by 5 bases. CDR3 region: CASSPDRGYQPQHF. In nucleotides, the CDR3 is TGTGCCAGCAGCCCCGACAGGGGATATCAGCCCCAGCATTTT.

Only a few counts were recorded for this clone. V is TRBV2 and J is TRBJ2-4, with D perhaps matching TRBD1 (5 bases). CDR1 SNHLY and CDR2 FYNNEI come from the germline V gene. The CDR3 extends over 16 amino acids. Trimming pared 3 bases from V and 0 bases from J, leaving 12 bases between. This CDR3 reads CASSEYRTIAKNIQYF. The CDR3, as DNA: TGTGCCAGCAGTGAGTACAGGACGATAGCCAAAAACATTCAGTACTTC.

J is TRBJ1-2 and V is TRBV6-5; no firm D call. V shed 0 bases and J shed 14 bases, with 13 bases lying between them. This CDR3 is built from 12 residues. Germline lookup yields CDR1 MNHEY and CDR2 SVGAGI. CDR3 amino acids: CASSYSGQPPTF. CDR3 bases: TGTGCCAGCAGTTACTCGGGTCAACCTCCGACCTTC.

This clone was seen only a few times. This chain uses TRBV5-1 with TRBJ2-2; TRBD1 is a possible D gene (6 bases). The CDR3 is made up of 14 amino acids. V lost 3 bases to trimming and J lost 8 bases, with 14 bases between them. CDR1 and CDR2 from the germline V gene are SGHRS and YFSETQ. Here the CDR3 reads CASSYRQVAGELFF. The CDR3 DNA reads as TGCGCCAGCAGCTACCGACAGGTTGCAGGGGAGCTGTTTTTT.

This chain connects TRBV27 to TRBJ2-7; D possibly matches TRBD1 or TRBD2 (6 bases each). This CDR3 contains 12 residues. CDR1 is MNHEY and CDR2 is SMNVEV in the germline V gene (reference sequence). V lost 7 bases and J 4 bases, leaving 11 bases between the germline ends. The CDR3 region has the DNA TGTGCCAGCATGGGGGGCGGGTACGAGCAGTACTTC. Translated, it gives CASMGGGYEQYF.

The CDR3 sequence: CSVEGMDTQETQYF. In DNA form, the CDR3 reads TGCAGCGTTGAAGGGATGGACACCCAAGAGACCCAGTACTTC. The rearrangement uses TRBV29-1 and TRBJ2-5, with TRBD1 as a possible D gene (5 bases). Per germline, CDR1 SQVTM and CDR2 ANQGSEA. Trimming cost V 1 base and J 1 base, with 10 bases left between them. CDR3 length: 14 residues.

This chain joins TRBV6-1 and TRBJ2-2; weak D call: TRBD1 (6 bases). From germline, CDR1 is MNHNS and CDR2 SASEGT. There are 13 residues in the CDR3. Trimming cost V 5 bases and J 6 bases, with 10 bases left between them. CDR3 DNA sequence: TGTGCCAGCAGTCAGGGGAGCGCCGGGGAGCTGTTTTTT. Translation: CASSQGSAGELFF.

The rearrangement links TRBV4-2 to TRBJ2-5; either TRBD1 or TRBD2 may fit D (5 bases each). Germline loops: CDR1 LGHNA, CDR2 YNFKEQ. V was cut by 2 bases and J by 2 bases, with 6 bases left in between. This CDR3 has 13 amino acids. CDR3 nucleotide sequence: TGTGCCAGCAGCCAATGGGGGCAAGAGACCCAGTACTTC. This gives the protein CASSQWGQETQYF.

This chain connects TRBV7-9 to TRBJ1-1; D may be TRBD1 (5 bases). V was cut by 2 bases and J by 3 bases, with 16 bases left in between. The CDR3 extends over 16 amino acids. CDR1 and CDR2 from the germline V gene are SEHNR and FQNEAQ (reference sequence). The CDR3 DNA sequence: TGTGCCAGCAGCTTACTCCAGGGTTCAATGGACACTGAAGCTTTCTTT. Translating it yields CASSLLQGSMDTEAFF.

The chain joins TRBV27 to TRBJ2-7, with no clear D. With 2 bases removed from V and 2 bases from J, the gap between germline ends came to 7 bases. CDR1 and CDR2 from the germline V gene are MNHEY and SMNVEV (reference sequence). The CDR3 is 13 amino acids. CDR3 nucleotides: TGTGCCAGCAGTTTACTAGGGACCTACGAGCAGTACTTC. Its protein is CASSLLGTYEQYF.

The chain has TRBV29-1 and TRBJ1-2, with a tentative D call TRBD1 (5 bases). Germline-derived CDR1 and CDR2 are SQVTM and ANQGSEA. CDR3 size: 11 residues. Trimming removed 4 bases from V and 4 bases from J, with 7 bases in between. CDR3 sequence: CSVGGGYGYTF. Written as DNA, the CDR3 is TGCAGCGTTGGGGGGGGCTATGGCTACACCTTC.

This clone was recorded at least ten times. This sequence joins TRBV9 and TRBJ2-7; possible D gene TRBD1, 6 bases. Germline V gene data show CDR1 as SGDLS and CDR2 as YYNGEE. Trimming cost V 0 bases and J 6 bases, with 10 bases left between them. The CDR3 covers 13 residues. DNA of the CDR3: TGTGCCAGCAGCGTAGCCCAAGGGGGCGAGCAGTACTTC. Translation gives CASSVAQGGEQYF.

The gene calls are TRBV6-5 and TRBJ1-6, with 7 bases matching TRBD1. J was trimmed by 7 bases and V by 8 bases; bases with no gene match: 5. CDR3 length: 13 residues. The V gene's germline CDR1 is MNHEY and CDR2 SVGAGI. In DNA form, the CDR3 reads TGTGCCAGCGTACCAGGGGGGAATTCACCCCTCCACTTT. Its translation: CASVPGGNSPLHF.

The rearrangement links TRBV15 to TRBJ2-5, with a possible D match to TRBD1 (6 bases). The germline V gene has CDR1 LNHNV and CDR2 YYDKDF (reference sequence). This CDR3 has 14 amino acids. The V and J ends lost 5 bases and 7 bases respectively, with 17 bases between them. CDR3 nucleotides: TGTGCCACCAGCGAACAGGGTACTGGGGGGACCCAGTACTTC. Encoded protein: CATSEQGTGGTQYF.

This sequence joins TRBV29-1 and TRBJ2-1, with 8 bases aligning to TRBD2. J was trimmed by 10 bases and V by 4 bases; bases with no gene match: 9. CDR1 SQVTM and CDR2 ANQGSEA come from the germline V gene. The CDR3 length is 13 residues. The CDR3 sequence: CSVVLRGEREQFF. CDR3 bases: TGCAGCGTTGTACTGCGGGGGGAGCGGGAGCAGTTCTTC.

This clone was seen more than once but under ten times. The chain couples TRBV27 to TRBJ1-6; 12 bases align to TRBD1. The CDR3 length is 14 residues. CDR1 MNHEY and CDR2 SMNVEV come from the germline V gene (reference sequence). V dropped 6 bases and J dropped 11; count of bases not matched to a gene: 5. CDR3 bases: TGTGCCAGCAGGATGGGACAGGGGGCAACACCCCTCCACTTT. This encodes CASRMGQGATPLHF.

Of note for this clone: This specimen includes other DNA sequences encoding the same CDR3. V and J are TRBV27 and TRBJ2-6; D uncertain. CDR1 and CDR2 (germline): MNHEY, SMNVEV (reference sequence). This CDR3 comprises 14 residues. V dropped 3 bases and J dropped 1 base, with 4 bases sitting between them. CDR3 coding DNA: TGTGCCAGCAGTTTCGGTTCTGGGGCCAACGTCCTGACTTTC. Protein product: CASSFGSGANVLTF. The full variable domain, its missing parts supplied by reference TRBV27 and TRBJ2-6, is EAQVTQNPRYLITVTGKKLTVTCSQNMNHEYMSWYRQDPGLGLRQIYYSMNVEVTDKGDVPEGYKVSRKEKRNFPLILESPSPNQTSLYFCASSFGSGANVLTFGAGSRLTVL.

The chain links TRBV6-1 to TRBJ1-5, with 7 bases fitting TRBD1. This CDR3 is 15 amino acids long. Germline CDR1 reads MNHNS; CDR2 reads SASEGT. Losses at the gene ends were 7 bases for V and 6 bases for J; bases not matched to a gene: 12. CDR3 amino acids: CASTPRGGIGQPQHF. The CDR3 DNA is TGTGCCAGCACCCCCAGGGGGGGAATAGGTCAGCCCCAGCATTTT.

V is TRBV5-6 and J is TRBJ2-1, with TRBD2 matching over 8 bases. CDR1 and CDR2 (germline): SGHDT, YYEEEE. J gave up 7 bases and V 1 base, and 7 bases lay outside the gene matches. The CDR3 runs to 15 residues. The CDR3 DNA sequence: TGTGCCAGCAGCTTGTGGACTAGCCCTTGGAATGAGCAGTTCTTC. The encoded protein is CASSLWTSPWNEQFF.

This clone was recorded a few times. The V gene is TRBV6-6, the J gene TRBJ2-1; 14 bases line up with TRBD2. Germline CDR1 MNHNY, CDR2 SVGAGI (reference sequence). The ends lost 9 bases at V and 6 bases at J; junction bases unmatched: 4. This CDR3 comprises 14 residues. CDR3 sequence (DNA): TGTGCCAGTGGGACTAGCGGGGGTGTCAATGAGCAGTTCTTC. It translates to CASGTSGGVNEQFF.

This clone was picked up a small number of times. CDR3 sequence: CASSAPGQETQYF. As DNA, the CDR3 is TGTGCCAGCAGCGCACCGGGACAAGAGACCCAGTACTTC. This chain joins TRBV2 and TRBJ2-5; D is perhaps TRBD2 (5 bases). From germline, CDR1 is SNHLY and CDR2 FYNNEI. V gave up 6 bases and J gave up 2 bases, with 10 bases separating them. The CDR3 sequence is 13 residues long.

The rearrangement joins TRBV5-1 to TRBJ2-7; no clear D gene. The CDR3 has 13 amino acids. Germline CDR1 and CDR2: SGHRS and YFSETQ. The germline V and J ends were trimmed by 0 bases and 1 base, with 5 bases remaining between them. In DNA, the CDR3 is TGCGCCAGCAGCTTGGTCAGGTCCTACGAGCAGTACTTC. This encodes CASSLVRSYEQYF.

This chain uses TRBV12-5 with TRBJ2-7; 8 nucleotides align to TRBD2. V lost 6 bases to trimming and J lost 3 bases; unmatched junction nucleotides: 4. Germline V gene sequence: CDR1 LGHNT, CDR2 FRNRAP. This CDR3 has 13 amino acids. CDR3 loop: CASGPSGGYEQYF. In DNA form, the CDR3 reads TGTGCTAGTGGACCGAGCGGGGGCTACGAGCAGTACTTC.

The gene calls are TRBV5-4 and TRBJ2-7, with 9 positions matching TRBD1. With V trimmed by 2 bases and J by 4 bases, 4 bases remained unmatched. Germline-derived CDR1 and CDR2 are SGHNT and YYREEE (reference sequence). The CDR3 sequence is 14 residues long. In DNA form, the CDR3 reads TGTGCCAGCAGCTTCGGGACAGGGTTGTACGAGCAGTACTTC. Its translation is CASSFGTGLYEQYF.

This clone has a handful of counts. J is TRBJ1-2 and V is TRBV10-3; a possible D gene is TRBD1 (6 bases). Germline V gives CDR1 ENHRY, CDR2 SYGVKD. Trimming left V 10 bases short and J 2 bases short, with 11 bases between. The CDR3 is made up of 12 amino acids. The CDR3 nucleotides read TGTGCCACCCGAGGGGGGAACTATGGCTACACCTTC. Residues: CATRGGNYGYTF.